This T cell receptor beta chain emerged from a study of blood T cells in healthy people across ages (dated by TCRdb to the mid-2010s). Some background on the complete study: In model experiments, template switching captured about one uniquely barcoded TCR beta cDNA molecule for every two T cells. Age-related changes in TCR beta repertoire diversity were measured in the study by deep sequencing normalized with unique cDNA molecular identifiers. The donors were split into four age groups: young (average around 17 years), middle-aged (around 37), aged (roughly 60) and long-lived (approximately 80). To avoid experimental bias, donors of different ages were randomly spread across the sequencing lanes. The study analyzed two additional independent replicas of 1 million unique cDNA reads from the same blood draw for two donors, one aged 18 to 29 and one aged 80 or older. Results and caveats for the whole study, not just this receptor: Estimates of total diversity based on one million sequenced T cells were considered lower bounds and underestimates. As age increased, observed TCR beta diversity per million T cells dropped in a roughly linear way, and a significant reduction was already evident by age roughly 36. Because donor CMV infection status was unknown, age-related changes in expanded clonotypes were potentially confounded. Observed TCR beta diversity correlated strongly with the percentage of naive T cells measured by flow cytometry. Conclusive comparison of naive and antigen-experienced compartments was prevented by the profiling of bulk unsorted PBMCs. Compared with the aged group, more naive CD4+ T cells, fewer expanded clones and increased TCR diversity were shown by the long-lived group, suggesting age selection.

Based on the germline V gene, the CDR1 and CDR2 sequences are SQVTM and ANQGSEA. From cysteine to phenylalanine, the CDR3 is 15 amino acids long. Only the CDR3 portion is preserved as DNA: 45 bases, with reading frame beginning at the first base. The V end loses 8 bases and the J end loses 3 bases, and a stretch of 20 bases separates them. The library was produced with 5' RACE. The run used an Illumina HiSeq 2500. A second roughly 6 to 12 cycle PCR used a sample-barcoded 5' primer and a J-beta primer mix. A template-switch 5' adaptor carrying 12 random nucleotides introduced a unique molecular identifier onto each TCR beta cDNA molecule. Each sample yielded at least 2.5 million CDR3-containing paired-end reads. The Mint cDNA synthesis kit, primed by a TRBC-specific oligonucleotide, was used to synthesize first-strand cDNA from all RNA. Following uracil-DNA glycosylase treatment, a first 18-cycle PCR with universal primers M1SS and BC2_uni_R was performed on all cDNA. In the original analysis: Each sample was normalized by randomly selecting 1 million high-quality reads, each carrying a distinct molecular identifier. Reads sharing molecular identifiers were discarded rather than binned into consensus sequences. CDR3 identification, clonotype clustering and error correction used MiTCR with a Q25 quality threshold and the strictest error-elimination algorithm. A nonparametric unseen species model using Euler transformation provided a lower-bound estimate of total TCR beta diversity. The public reads were reprocessed in TCRdb via fastp at Q25 and MiXCR, keeping in-frame beta chains. All rows with the same CDR3 protein become a single entry with the most common DNA and genes. These V and J calls rely on TCRdb rather than the paper's analysis. This sample has roughly 1,800,000 distinct CDR3 sequences in its table, and roughly 50% of those were observed once. Roughly 2% of the sample comes from the top ten.

This clonotype was seen only a few times. Its antigen remains unidentified. No qualities accompany the bases; no much larger clone lies one base away. The donors were roughly 40 Caucasian individuals from Russia, aged roughly 6 to 100 years, who were systemically healthy. Each donor gave roughly 9 milliliters of peripheral blood, drawn into EDTA-treated Vacutainer tubes. Ficoll-Paque density-gradient centrifugation was used to isolate PBMCs, with at least 6.5 million per sample. Total RNA was extracted from PBMCs with Trizol reagent, with at least 6 micrograms obtained per sample. For every donor, an aliquot of PBMCs went through flow cytometry to measure the percentages of naive CD45RAhigh/CD27high T cells.

Sequenced material: blood. This sequence originates from a woman between 35 and 50 years old in good health. The rearranged segments are TRBV29-1 and TRBJ2-1; a weak D assignment points to TRBD2 (6 bases agree). The nucleotide sequence reads as follows: TGCAGCCTCGAGGCGGGACCTACCTTCTACAATGAGCAGTTCTTC. Translated, this is CSLEAGPTFYNEQFF.